This T cell receptor (beta chain) was recovered during a study of blood T cell repertoires in COVID-19. The table came from immunoSEQ multiplex PCR; TCRdb's copy has only in-frame clones and leaves some out. The table shows under 300,000 clones, with roughly 88% occurring only once. The CDR3 has 13 residues. Trimming took 7 bases from V and 1 from J, leaving 8 bases between them. Looked up from germline, CDR1 is SNHLY and CDR2 is FYNNEI. The material sequenced was peripheral blood. This chain connects TRBV2 to TRBJ1-5; D remains ambiguous. The clonotype originates from a woman aged 65 to 85 with acute or convalescent COVID-19. The CDR3, as DNA: TGTGCCAGCACTACAGAAAGCAATCAGCCCCAGCATTTT. Translation gives CASTTESNQPQHF.